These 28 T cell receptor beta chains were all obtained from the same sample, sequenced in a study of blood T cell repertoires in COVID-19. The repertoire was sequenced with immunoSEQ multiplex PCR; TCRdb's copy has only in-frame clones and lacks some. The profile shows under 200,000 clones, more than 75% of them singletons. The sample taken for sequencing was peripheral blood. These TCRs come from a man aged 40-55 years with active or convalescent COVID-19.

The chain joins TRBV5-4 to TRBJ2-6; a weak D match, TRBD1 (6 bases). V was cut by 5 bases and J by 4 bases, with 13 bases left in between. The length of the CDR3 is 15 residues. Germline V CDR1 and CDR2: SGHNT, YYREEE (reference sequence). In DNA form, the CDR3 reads TGTGCCAGCAGTCCCGCAGGGGCAGGGGCCAACGTCCTGACTTTC. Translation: CASSPAGAGANVLTF. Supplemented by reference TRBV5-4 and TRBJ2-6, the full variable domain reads ETGVTQSPTHLIKTRGQQVTLRCSSQSGHNTVSWYQQALGQGPQFIFQYYREEENGRGNFPPRFSGLQFPNYSSELNVNALELDDSALYLCASSPAGAGANVLTFGAGSRLTVL.

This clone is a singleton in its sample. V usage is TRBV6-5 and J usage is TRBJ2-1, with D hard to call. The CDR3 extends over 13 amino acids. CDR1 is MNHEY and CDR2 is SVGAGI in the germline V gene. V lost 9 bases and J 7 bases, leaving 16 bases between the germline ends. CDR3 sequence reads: CASSVMTRNEQFF. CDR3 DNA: TGTGCCAGTTCAGTAATGACAAGGAATGAGCAGTTCTTC.

Here the CDR3 reads CASSLALQSGVQETQYF. CDR3 coding DNA: TGTGCCAGCAGCTTAGCGTTACAGAGCGGGGTTCAAGAGACCCAGTACTTC. The chain joins TRBV7-9 to TRBJ2-5; 7 positions agree with TRBD2. V trimming: 0 bases; J trimming: 2 bases; junction bases outside the gene matches: 9. The CDR3 totals 17 residues. Germline V gives CDR1 SEHNR, CDR2 FQNEAQ (reference sequence).

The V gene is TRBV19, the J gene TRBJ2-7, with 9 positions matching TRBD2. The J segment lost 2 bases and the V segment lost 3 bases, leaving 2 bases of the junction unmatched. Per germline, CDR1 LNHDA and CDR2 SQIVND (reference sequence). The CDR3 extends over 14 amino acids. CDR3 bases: TGTGCCAGTAGTATCAGCGGGGGGCCCTACGAGCAGTACTTC. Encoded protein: CASSISGGPYEQYF. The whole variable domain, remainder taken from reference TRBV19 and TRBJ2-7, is DGGITQSPKYLFRKEGQNVTLSCEQNLNHDAMYWYRQDPGQGLRLIYYSQIVNDFQKGDIAEGYSVSREKKESFPLTVTSAQKNPTAFYLCASSISGGPYEQYFGPGTRLTVT.

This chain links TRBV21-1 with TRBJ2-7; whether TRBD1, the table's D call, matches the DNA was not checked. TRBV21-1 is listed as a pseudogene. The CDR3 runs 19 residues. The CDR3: CASSKPRDHRGLNSYEQYF. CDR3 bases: TGTGCCAGCAGCAAACCCCGAGATCACAGGGGGCTGAACTCCTACGAGCAGTACTTC.

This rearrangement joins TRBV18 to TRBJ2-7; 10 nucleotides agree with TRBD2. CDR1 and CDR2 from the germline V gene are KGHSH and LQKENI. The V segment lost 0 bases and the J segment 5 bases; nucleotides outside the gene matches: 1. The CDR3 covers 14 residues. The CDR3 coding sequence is TGTGCCAGCTCACCACCGGGACTAGCGAACGAGCAGTACTTC. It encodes CASSPPGLANEQYF. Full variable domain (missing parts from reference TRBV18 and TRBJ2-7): NAGVMQNPRHLVRRRGQEARLRCSPMKGHSHVYWYRQLPEEGLKFMVYLQKENIIDESGMPKERFSAEFPKEGPSILRIQQVVRGDSAAYFCASSPPGLANEQYFGPGTRLTVT.

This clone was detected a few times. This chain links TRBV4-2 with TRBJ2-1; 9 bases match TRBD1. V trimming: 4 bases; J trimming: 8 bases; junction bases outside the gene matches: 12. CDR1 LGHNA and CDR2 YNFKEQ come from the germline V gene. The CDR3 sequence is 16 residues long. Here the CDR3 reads CASSPQAGTGFHEQFF. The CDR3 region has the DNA TGTGCCAGCAGCCCCCAAGCCGGGACAGGGTTCCATGAGCAGTTCTTC.

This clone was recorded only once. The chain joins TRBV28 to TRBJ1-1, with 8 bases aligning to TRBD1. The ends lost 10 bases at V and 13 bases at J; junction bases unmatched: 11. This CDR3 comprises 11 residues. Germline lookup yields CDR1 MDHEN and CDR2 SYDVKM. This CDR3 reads CAIPTGQGHFF. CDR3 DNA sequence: TGTGCCATCCCGACCGGACAGGGCCATTTCTTT.

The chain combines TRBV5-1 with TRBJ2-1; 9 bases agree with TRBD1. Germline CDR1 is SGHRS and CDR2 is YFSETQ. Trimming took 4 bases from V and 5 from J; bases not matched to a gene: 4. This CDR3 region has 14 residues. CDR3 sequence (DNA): TGCGCCAGCAGCCCACGGACAGGGGACAATGAGCAGTTCTTC. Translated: CASSPRTGDNEQFF.

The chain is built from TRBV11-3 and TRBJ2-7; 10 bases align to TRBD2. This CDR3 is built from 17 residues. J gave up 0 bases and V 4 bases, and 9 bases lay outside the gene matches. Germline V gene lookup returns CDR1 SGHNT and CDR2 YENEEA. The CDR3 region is CASSSPWTSGPSYEQYF. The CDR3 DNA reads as TGTGCCAGCAGCTCCCCCTGGACTAGCGGCCCCTCCTACGAGCAGTACTTC.

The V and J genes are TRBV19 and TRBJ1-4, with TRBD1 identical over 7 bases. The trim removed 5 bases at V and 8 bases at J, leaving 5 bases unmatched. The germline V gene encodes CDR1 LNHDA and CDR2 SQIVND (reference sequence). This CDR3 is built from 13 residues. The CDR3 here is CASSSGQREKLFF. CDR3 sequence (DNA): TGTGCCAGTAGTTCGGGACAGAGGGAAAAACTGTTTTTT.

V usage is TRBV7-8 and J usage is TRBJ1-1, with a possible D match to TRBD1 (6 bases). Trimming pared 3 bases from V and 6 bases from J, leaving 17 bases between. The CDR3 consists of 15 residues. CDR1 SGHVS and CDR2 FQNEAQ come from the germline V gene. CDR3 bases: TGTGCCAGCAGCTTCGCCGGGACAAAACTCTCTGAAGCTTTCTTT. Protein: CASSFAGTKLSEAFF.

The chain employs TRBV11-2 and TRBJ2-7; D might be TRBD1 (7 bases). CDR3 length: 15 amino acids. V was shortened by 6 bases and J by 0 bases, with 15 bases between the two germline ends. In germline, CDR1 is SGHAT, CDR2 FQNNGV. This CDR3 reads CASSPRGVSSYEQYF. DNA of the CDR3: TGTGCCAGCAGTCCCAGGGGGGTCAGCTCCTACGAGCAGTACTTC.

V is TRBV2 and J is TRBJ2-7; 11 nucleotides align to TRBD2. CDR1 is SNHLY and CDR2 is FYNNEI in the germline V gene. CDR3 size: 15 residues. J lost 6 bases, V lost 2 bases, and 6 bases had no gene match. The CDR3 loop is CASSEISGGAGEQYF. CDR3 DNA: TGTGCCAGCAGTGAAATTAGCGGGGGGGCCGGCGAGCAGTACTTC. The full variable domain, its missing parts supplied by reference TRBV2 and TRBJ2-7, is EPEVTQTPSHQVTQMGQEVILRCVPISNHLYFYWYRQILGQKVEFLVSFYNNEISEKSEIFDDQFSVERPDGSNFTLKIRSTKLEDSAMYFCASSEISGGAGEQYFGPGTRLTVT.

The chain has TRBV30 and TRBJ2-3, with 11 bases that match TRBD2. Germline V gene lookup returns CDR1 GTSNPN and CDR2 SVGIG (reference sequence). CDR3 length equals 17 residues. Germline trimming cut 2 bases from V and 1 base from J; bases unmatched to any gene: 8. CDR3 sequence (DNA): TGTGCCTGGAGTACCGTGGGTAGCGGGAGGGGCACAGATACGCAGTATTTT. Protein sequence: CAWSTVGSGRGTDTQYF.

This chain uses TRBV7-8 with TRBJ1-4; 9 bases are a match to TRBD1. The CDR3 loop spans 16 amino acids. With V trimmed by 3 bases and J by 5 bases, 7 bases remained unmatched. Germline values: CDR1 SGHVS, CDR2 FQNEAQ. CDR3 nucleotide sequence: TGTGCCAGCAGCTTCGACAGGGGGGCAGGGAATGAAAAACTGTTTTTT. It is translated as CASSFDRGAGNEKLFF.

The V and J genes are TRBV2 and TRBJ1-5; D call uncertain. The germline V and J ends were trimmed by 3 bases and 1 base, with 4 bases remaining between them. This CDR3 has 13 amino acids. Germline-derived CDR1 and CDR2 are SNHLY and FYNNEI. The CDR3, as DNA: TGTGCCAGCAGTGATATGAGCAATCAGCCCCAGCATTTT. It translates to CASSDMSNQPQHF.

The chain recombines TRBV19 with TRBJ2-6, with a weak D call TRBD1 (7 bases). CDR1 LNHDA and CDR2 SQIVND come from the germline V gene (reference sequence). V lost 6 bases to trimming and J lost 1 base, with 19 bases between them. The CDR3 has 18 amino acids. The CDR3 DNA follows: TGTGCCAGTAGACTCGACGTCAGGGGGGCGTCTGGGGCCAACGTCCTGACTTTC. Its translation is CASRLDVRGASGANVLTF.

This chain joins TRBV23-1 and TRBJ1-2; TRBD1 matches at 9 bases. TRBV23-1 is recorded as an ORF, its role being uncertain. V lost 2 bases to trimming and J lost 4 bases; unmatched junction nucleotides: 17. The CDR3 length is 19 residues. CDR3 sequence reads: CASSQTKKVPGQGSYGYTF. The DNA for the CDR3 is TGCGCCAGCAGTCAAACAAAGAAGGTCCCGGGACAGGGATCCTATGGCTACACCTTC.

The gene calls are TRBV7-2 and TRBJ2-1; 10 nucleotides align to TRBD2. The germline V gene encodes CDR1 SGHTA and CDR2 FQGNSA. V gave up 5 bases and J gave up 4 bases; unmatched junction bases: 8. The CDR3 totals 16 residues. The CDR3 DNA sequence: TGTGCCAGCAGCCAGAGCGGGGGGGCAAAGTACAATGAGCAGTTCTTC. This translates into CASSQSGGAKYNEQFF.

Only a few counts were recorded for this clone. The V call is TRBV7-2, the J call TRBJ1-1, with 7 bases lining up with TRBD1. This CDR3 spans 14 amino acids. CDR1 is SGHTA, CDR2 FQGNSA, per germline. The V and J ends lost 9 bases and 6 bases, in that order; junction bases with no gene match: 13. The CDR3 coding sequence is TGTGCCAGTACCCAAATCAGGGGGAGTGCTGAAGCTTTCTTT. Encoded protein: CASTQIRGSAEAFF.

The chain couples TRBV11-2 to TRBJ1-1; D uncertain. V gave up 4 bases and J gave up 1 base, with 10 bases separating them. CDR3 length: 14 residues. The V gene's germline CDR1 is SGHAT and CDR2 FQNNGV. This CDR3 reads CASSSAQRNTEAFF. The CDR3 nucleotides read TGTGCCAGCAGCTCCGCCCAGCGGAACACTGAAGCTTTCTTT.

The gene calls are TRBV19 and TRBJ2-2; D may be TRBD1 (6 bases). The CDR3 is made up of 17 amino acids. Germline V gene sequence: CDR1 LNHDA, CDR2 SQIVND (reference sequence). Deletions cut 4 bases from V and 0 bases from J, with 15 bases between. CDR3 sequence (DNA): TGTGCCAGTAGTACAGTCACAGGGCCTCCGAACACCGGGGAGCTGTTTTTT. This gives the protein CASSTVTGPPNTGELFF.

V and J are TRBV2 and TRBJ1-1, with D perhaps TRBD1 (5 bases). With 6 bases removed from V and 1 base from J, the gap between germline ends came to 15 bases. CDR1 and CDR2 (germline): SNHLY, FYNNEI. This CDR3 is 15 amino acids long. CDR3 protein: CASRPQTDKNTEAFF. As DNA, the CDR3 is TGTGCCAGCAGGCCTCAGACAGATAAGAACACTGAAGCTTTCTTT.

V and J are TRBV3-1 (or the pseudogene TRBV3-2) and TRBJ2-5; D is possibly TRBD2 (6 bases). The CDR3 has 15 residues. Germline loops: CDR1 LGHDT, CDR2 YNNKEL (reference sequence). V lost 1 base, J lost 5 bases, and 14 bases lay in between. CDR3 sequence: CASSQGTTGDETQYF. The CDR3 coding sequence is TGTGCCAGCAGCCAAGGAACGACGGGGGACGAGACCCAGTACTTC.

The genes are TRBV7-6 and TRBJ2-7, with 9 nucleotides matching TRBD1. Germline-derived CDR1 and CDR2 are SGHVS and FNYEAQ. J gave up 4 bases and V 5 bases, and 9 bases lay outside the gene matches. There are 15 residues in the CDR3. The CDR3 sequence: CASSMYPGQGYEQYF. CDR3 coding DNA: TGTGCCAGCAGCATGTACCCGGGACAGGGTTACGAGCAGTACTTC.

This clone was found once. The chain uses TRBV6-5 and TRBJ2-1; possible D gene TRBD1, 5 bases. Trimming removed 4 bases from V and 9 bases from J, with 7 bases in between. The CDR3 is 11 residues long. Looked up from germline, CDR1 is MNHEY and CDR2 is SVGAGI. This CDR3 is CASSLGVEQFF. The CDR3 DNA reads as TGTGCCAGCAGTTTAGGGGTTGAGCAGTTCTTC.

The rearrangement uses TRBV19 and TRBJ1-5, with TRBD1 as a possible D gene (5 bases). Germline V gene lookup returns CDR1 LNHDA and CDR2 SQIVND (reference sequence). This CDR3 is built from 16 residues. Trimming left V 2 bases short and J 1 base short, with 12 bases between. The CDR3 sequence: CASSIKGRVSNQPQHF. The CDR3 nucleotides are TGTGCCAGTAGTATAAAAGGCAGGGTGAGCAATCAGCCCCAGCATTTT.